The 6 T cell receptor beta chains below come from one sample, sequenced in a study of cytomegalovirus exposure and HLA in healthy donors. Method: immunoSEQ multiplex PCR; TCRdb's copy keeps in-frame clones and lacks some. The profile shows about 110,000 clones, 70% to 85% of them singletons. What was sequenced was PBMCs. These receptors all come from a woman younger than 30 in good health and CMV-seronegative.

CDR3: CASSLVGQGAWQYF. CDR3 sequence (DNA): TGCGCCAGCAGCTTGGTGGGACAGGGGGCTTGGCAGTACTTC. This chain links TRBV5-1 with TRBJ2-7; the match to TRBD1 covers 12 bases. This CDR3 is 14 amino acids long. J lost 9 bases, V lost 0 bases, and 4 bases had no gene match. CDR1 SGHRS and CDR2 YFSETQ come from the germline V gene.

The rearrangement uses TRBV6-5 and TRBJ2-7; D gene unclear. The CDR3 length is 14 residues. The V end lost 0 bases, the J end lost 6 bases, and 12 bases lay between the germline ends. Per the germline V gene, CDR1 is MNHEY and CDR2 is SVGAGI. The CDR3, as DNA: TGTGCCAGCAGTTACTCGCCCCAGGTTGGCGAGCAGTACTTC. It is translated as CASSYSPQVGEQYF.

The V gene is TRBV7-6, the J gene TRBJ2-2; TRBD1 is a possible D gene (5 bases). V lost 7 bases, J lost 7 bases, and 19 bases lay in between. The CDR3 runs 15 residues. The germline gives CDR1 SGHVS, CDR2 FNYEAQ. CDR3 sequence (DNA): TGTGCCAGCACCGATTACAGGTCCACGAACGGGGAGCTGTTTTTT. Translated, it gives CASTDYRSTNGELFF. Complete variable domain (other parts from reference TRBV7-6 and TRBJ2-2): GAGVSQSPRYKVTKRGQDVALRCDPISGHVSLYWYRQALGQGPEFLTYFNYEAQQDKSGLPNDRFSAERPEGSISTLTIQRTEQRDSAMYRCASTDYRSTNGELFFGEGSRLTVL.

The V call is TRBV30, the J call TRBJ1-5, with 11 bases matching TRBD1. Per germline, CDR1 GTSNPN and CDR2 SVGIG (reference sequence). Germline trimming cut 0 bases from V and 3 bases from J; bases unmatched to any gene: 4. The CDR3 has 16 residues. The CDR3 region has the DNA TGTGCCTGGAGTGTATTGGACAGGGGGCCCAATCAGCCCCAGCATTTT. Amino acids: CAWSVLDRGPNQPQHF.

The chain employs TRBV30 and TRBJ1-1; D unclear. Germline loops: CDR1 GTSNPN, CDR2 SVGIG (reference sequence). The CDR3 is 11 amino acids. V was clipped by 5 bases and J by 4 bases, with 8 bases between them. The CDR3 spells CAWEGTTEAFF. The CDR3, as DNA: TGTGCCTGGGAGGGAACCACTGAAGCTTTCTTT.

This chain links TRBV6-5 with TRBJ2-7; tentative D call: TRBD1 (5 bases). This CDR3 spans 16 amino acids. CDR1 is MNHEY and CDR2 is SVGAGI in the germline V gene. Trimming stripped 0 bases from V and 2 bases from J, with 14 bases between. For the CDR3, the DNA is TGTGCCAGCAGTTACTCGGGATCAGGGCACACCTACGAGCAGTACTTC. As protein: CASSYSGSGHTYEQYF.